The present TCR beta chain was sequenced within a study of CD8 T cells in ankylosing spondylitis. The CDR3 runs to 14 residues. CDR1 MNHEY and CDR2 SVGEGT come from the germline V gene. Trimming removed 0 bases at V and 7 bases at J, with 7 bases between. One entry per CDR3 protein, called by TCRdb with MiXCR from the 5' RACE reads. This sample has about 240,000 distinct CDR3 sequences; 7.5% to 9% occur once, and the top ten carry around 6.8%. The chain has TRBV6-2 or TRBV6-3 and TRBJ1-6; tentatively, D is TRBD1 (5 bases). The sequenced sample consisted of blood, either unsorted or a sorted T cell fraction (not recorded which). The TCR sequence derives from a male donor with ankylosing spondylitis or in good health (not recorded which). The CDR3 nucleotides read TGTGCCAGCAGTTACTCGGGGGGGAATTCACCCCTCCACTTT. This codes for CASSYSGGNSPLHF.